A single sample gave rise to the 19 T cell receptor beta chains below, sequenced in a study of response to subunit inactivated influenza vaccine. TCRdb recomputed calls from the RT-PCR reads with MiXCR, one row per CDR3 protein. The sample contains about 240,000 distinct CDR3 sequences, more than 9% of which appear only once. The material was non-naive T cells sorted from PBMCs, obtained less than 15 days before vaccination. These receptor sequences come from a middle-aged man who received an inactivated influenza vaccine.

A few counts support this clonotype. The rearrangement joins TRBV9 to TRBJ2-3; the D gene is possibly TRBD2 (5 bases). The CDR3 has 15 residues. V shed 1 base and J shed 3 bases, with 12 bases lying between them. Germline assignment: CDR1 SGDLS and CDR2 YYNGEE. CDR3 protein: CASSVRGRGTDTQYF. In DNA, the CDR3 is TGTGCCAGCAGCGTACGAGGGAGAGGTACAGATACGCAGTATTTT.

The chain couples TRBV27 to TRBJ2-5; D unclear. The CDR3 totals 13 residues. The V gene lost 5 bases and the J gene lost 0 bases, with 7 bases spanning the gap. Germline V lookup: CDR1 MNHEY, CDR2 SMNVEV (reference sequence). CDR3 amino acids: CASSTRYQETQYF. CDR3 nucleotide sequence: TGTGCCAGCAGTACTCGGTACCAAGAGACCCAGTACTTC.

The chain is built from TRBV5-1 and TRBJ1-1, with TRBD1 as a possible D gene (6 bases). Trimming took off 1 base at V and 3 bases at J, with 10 bases between the two ends. The CDR3 is made up of 14 amino acids. Germline lookup yields CDR1 SGHRS and CDR2 YFSETQ. CDR3 sequence reads: CASSLTGRDTEAFF. The CDR3 nucleotides read TGCGCCAGCAGCTTGACAGGGCGTGACACTGAAGCTTTCTTT.

This chain links TRBV28 with TRBJ2-7; TRBD2 matches 7 bases. The CDR3 covers 15 residues. With 4 bases clipped from V and 2 bases from J, the junction kept 8 bases outside the gene matches. Per germline, CDR1 MDHEN and CDR2 SYDVKM. CDR3 coding DNA: TGTGCCAGCAGTTCGGGCGGGAGCGATCCCTACGAGCAGTACTTC. Translating gives CASSSGGSDPYEQYF. Full variable domain (missing parts from reference TRBV28 and TRBJ2-7): DVKVTQSSRYLVKRTGEKVFLECVQDMDHENMFWYRQDPGLGLRLIYFSYDVKMKEKGDIPEGYSVSREKKERFSLILESASTNQTSMYLCASSSGGSDPYEQYFGPGTRLTVT.

Here the CDR3 DNA reads TGTGCCAGCAGTGCCGCGTTGGGGGAAGGCCTAGTGGAAGCTTTCTTT. Translating it yields CASSAALGEGLVEAFF. The genes are TRBV6-1 and TRBJ1-1; D is perhaps TRBD1 (5 bases). CDR3 length: 16 amino acids. Trimming took off 4 bases at V and 8 bases at J, with 23 bases between the two ends. Germline loops: CDR1 MNHNS, CDR2 SASEGT.

This clonotype has more than one count but fewer than ten. The rearrangement links TRBV20-1 to TRBJ2-2; weak D call: TRBD1 (5 bases). V was shortened by 5 bases and J by 0 bases, with 10 bases between the two germline ends. The germline gives CDR1 DFQATT, CDR2 SNEGSKA (reference sequence). The CDR3 is made up of 14 amino acids. The chain's CDR3 is CSAWRQTNTGELFF. CDR3 nucleotides: TGCAGTGCTTGGAGACAGACGAACACCGGGGAGCTGTTTTTT.

Many counts were recorded for this clonotype. V is TRBV12-3 or TRBV12-4 and J is TRBJ1-6, with a weak D call TRBD1 (5 bases). Between the trimmed V and J ends, which lost 3 bases and 10 bases, there was a span of 10 bases. This CDR3 region has 13 residues. For the CDR3, the DNA is TGTGCCAGCAGTTTTCAGGGTAGCTCACCCCTCCACTTT. As protein: CASSFQGSSPLHF.

The sample holds many counts of this clonotype. The chain carries TRBV20-1 and TRBJ2-7; TRBD2 matches at 7 bases. Trimming removed 0 bases from V and 0 bases from J; junction bases left unmatched: 2. Germline lookup yields CDR1 DFQATT and CDR2 SNEGSKA (reference sequence). The CDR3 spans 14 residues. The CDR3 DNA is TGCAGTGCTAGAGATTGGGGGGGCTCCTACGAGCAGTACTTC. Translating gives CSARDWGGSYEQYF.

This clonotype was observed at least ten times. The rearrangement joins TRBV5-5 to TRBJ2-1; TRBD2 matches 8 bases. V lost 7 bases, J lost 1 base, and 10 bases stayed unmatched. Germline CDR1 SGHKS, CDR2 YYEKEE (reference sequence). The CDR3 is made up of 16 amino acids. The CDR3 coding sequence is TGTGCCAGCGATCAGGGACTAGGGTTTTCCTACAATGAGCAGTTCTTC. Its protein is CASDQGLGFSYNEQFF.

The V and J genes are TRBV29-1 and TRBJ2-3; TRBD1 might be the D (6 bases). Germline V gene lookup returns CDR1 SQVTM and CDR2 ANQGSEA. Trimming stripped 8 bases from V and 4 bases from J, with 19 bases between. This CDR3 comprises 14 residues. The CDR3, as DNA: TGCAGCTACGAAGGCAGGGGCCGATCAGATACGCAGTATTTT. Translated, it gives CSYEGRGRSDTQYF.

CDR3: CASTLRQKLAGFNEQFF. CDR3 DNA: TGTGCCAGCACTCTGCGTCAGAAACTAGCGGGGTTCAATGAGCAGTTCTTC. J is TRBJ2-1 and V is TRBV28; 10 positions agree with TRBD2. Losses at the gene ends were 7 bases for V and 6 bases for J; bases not matched to a gene: 15. Germline V gene lookup returns CDR1 MDHEN and CDR2 SYDVKM. The CDR3 runs 17 residues. The full variable domain, rest sourced from reference TRBV28 and TRBJ2-1, is DVKVTQSSRYLVKRTGEKVFLECVQDMDHENMFWYRQDPGLGLRLIYFSYDVKMKEKGDIPEGYSVSREKKERFSLILESASTNQTSMYLCASTLRQKLAGFNEQFFGPGTRLTVL.

The V gene is TRBV11-2, the J gene TRBJ2-5, with a weak D call TRBD2 (6 bases). The CDR3 consists of 15 residues. Germline-derived CDR1 and CDR2 are SGHAT and FQNNGV. Trimming shortened V by 1 base and J by 5 bases, and 14 bases separated the two germline ends. This CDR3 is CASSLVGGPRETQYF. The CDR3 DNA reads as TGTGCCAGCAGCTTAGTGGGGGGTCCACGGGAGACCCAGTACTTC.

This clonotype was recorded at least ten times. V usage is TRBV12-3 or TRBV12-4 and J usage is TRBJ2-2; TRBD2 agrees at 7 bases. The CDR3 contains 15 residues. Trimming removed 6 bases from V and 2 bases from J; junction bases left unmatched: 6. The CDR3 reads CASSRSGVNTGELFF. In DNA, the CDR3 is TGTGCCAGCAGCAGAAGCGGGGTAAACACCGGGGAGCTGTTTTTT.

The chain combines TRBV5-6 with TRBJ2-3; perhaps D is TRBD1 or TRBD2 (5 bases each). Germline lookup yields CDR1 SGHDT and CDR2 YYEEEE. V lost 4 bases and J lost 3, with 18 bases in between. CDR3 size: 16 residues. CDR3 sequence reads: CASSPEPGQRTDTQYF. CDR3 DNA: TGTGCCAGCAGCCCTGAGCCGGGGCAGAGGACAGATACGCAGTATTTT.

This clonotype has a count of ten or more. J is TRBJ2-4 and V is TRBV3-1; D unclear. The CDR3 sequence is 12 residues long. V gave up 3 bases and J gave up 8 bases, with 8 bases separating them. Germline assignment: CDR1 LGHDT and CDR2 YNNKEL (reference sequence). The CDR3 sequence is CASSHGGDIQYF. CDR3 in DNA: TGTGCCAGCAGCCATGGTGGCGACATTCAGTACTTC.

The V and J genes are TRBV4-1 and TRBJ2-3; D is unresolved. CDR3 length: 13 residues. CDR1 MGHRA and CDR2 YSYEKL come from the germline V gene. Between the trimmed V and J ends, which lost 5 bases and 4 bases, there was a span of 10 bases. The CDR3 coding sequence is TGCGCCAGCAGCACCCGGACGCCAGATACGCAGTATTTT. Protein product: CASSTRTPDTQYF.

This clonotype has a handful of counts. The gene calls are TRBV4-3 and TRBJ2-1, with 14 bases matching TRBD2. CDR1 LGHNA and CDR2 YSLEER come from the germline V gene. J was trimmed by 8 bases and V by 3 bases; bases with no gene match: 12. The CDR3 length is 18 residues. The CDR3 here is CASSHTFGTSGSGHEQFF. The CDR3 DNA reads TGCGCCAGCAGCCACACATTCGGGACTAGCGGGAGCGGCCATGAGCAGTTCTTC.

This clonotype was recorded many times. The chain carries TRBV5-1 and TRBJ2-5; no definite D call. V shed 2 bases and J shed 3 bases, with 8 bases lying between them. The CDR3 length is 13 residues. CDR1 and CDR2 (germline): SGHRS, YFSETQ. The CDR3 spells CASSFGGKETQYF. The CDR3 region has the DNA TGCGCCAGCAGCTTTGGTGGGAAAGAGACCCAGTACTTC.

This clonotype was detected a few times. V and J are TRBV15 and TRBJ2-7; possible D gene TRBD1, 6 bases. Looked up from germline, CDR1 is LNHNV and CDR2 is YYDKDF (reference sequence). CDR3 length: 14 residues. V shed 3 bases and J shed 2 bases, with 11 bases lying between them. The CDR3 reads CATSSQGGPYEQYF. CDR3 nucleotide sequence: TGTGCCACCAGCAGTCAAGGGGGTCCCTACGAGCAGTACTTC.